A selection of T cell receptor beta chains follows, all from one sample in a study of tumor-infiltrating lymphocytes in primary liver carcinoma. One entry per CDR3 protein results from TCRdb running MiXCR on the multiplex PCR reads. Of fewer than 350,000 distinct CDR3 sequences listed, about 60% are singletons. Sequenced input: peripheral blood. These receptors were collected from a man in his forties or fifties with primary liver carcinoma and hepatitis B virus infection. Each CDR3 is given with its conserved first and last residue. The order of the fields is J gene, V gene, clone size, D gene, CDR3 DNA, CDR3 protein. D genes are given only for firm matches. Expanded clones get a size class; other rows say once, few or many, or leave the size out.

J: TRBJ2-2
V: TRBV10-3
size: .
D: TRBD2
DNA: TGTGCCATCAATGACCCAGCACTAGCGGGAGGTACCGGGGAGCTGTTTTTT
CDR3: CAINDPALAGGTGELFF

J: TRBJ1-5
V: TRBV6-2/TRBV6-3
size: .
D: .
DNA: TGTGCCAGCGGTAAGATCAATAGCAATCAGCCCCAGCATTTT
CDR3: CASGKINSNQPQHF

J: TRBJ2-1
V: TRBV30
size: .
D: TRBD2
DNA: TGTGCCTGGGTCCAGGGACTAGTGGGAAGTGAGCAGTTCTTC
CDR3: CAWVQGLVGSEQFF

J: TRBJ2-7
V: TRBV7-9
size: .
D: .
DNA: TGTGCCAGCAGCTTAGAAGGCAGTCTTTACGAGCAGTACTTC
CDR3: CASSLEGSLYEQYF

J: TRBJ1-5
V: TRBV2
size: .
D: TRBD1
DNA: TGTGCCAGCAGAGACAGGGGGAATAGCAATCAGCCCCAGCATTTT
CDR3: CASRDRGNSNQPQHF

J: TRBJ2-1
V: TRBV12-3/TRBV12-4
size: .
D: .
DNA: TGTGCCAGCAACCGTCCCTACAATGAGCAGTTCTTC
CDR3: CASNRPYNEQFF

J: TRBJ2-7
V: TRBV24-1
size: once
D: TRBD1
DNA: TGTGCCACCAGTGAATCGAGACAGGGGTATGATCAGTACTTC
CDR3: CATSESRQGYDQYF

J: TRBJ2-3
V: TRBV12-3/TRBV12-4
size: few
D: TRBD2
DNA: TGTGCCAGCAGTCCACGGACTAGCGGCACAGATACGCAGTATTTT
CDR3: CASSPRTSGTDTQYF

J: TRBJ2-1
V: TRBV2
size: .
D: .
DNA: TGTGCCAGCAGTGAATTTCAGGCCGATAACAATGAGCAGTTCTTC
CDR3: CASSEFQADNNEQFF

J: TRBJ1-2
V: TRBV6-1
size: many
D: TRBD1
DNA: TGTGCCAGCAGTGAAGCGGGGACAGGGATCTATGGCTACACCTTC
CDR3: CASSEAGTGIYGYTF

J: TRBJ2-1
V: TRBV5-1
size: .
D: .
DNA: TGCGCCAGCAGTTTATCGACCCAGTCCTTCAATGAGCAGTTCTTC
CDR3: CASSLSTQSFNEQFF

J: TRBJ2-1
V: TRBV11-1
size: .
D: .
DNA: TGTGCCAGCAGCTCCGGGACGGGGGGCGGTGGGCAGTTCTTC
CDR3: CASSSGTGGGGQFF

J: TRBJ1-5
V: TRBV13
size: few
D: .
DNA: TGTGCCAGCAGCTTAGGGAGGGGGGGCGGAAATCAGCCCCAGCATTTT
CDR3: CASSLGRGGGNQPQHF

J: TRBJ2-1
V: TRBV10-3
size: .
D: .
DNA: TGTACCATCAGTGAGTCGGTCGATGAGCAGTTCTTC
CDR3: CTISESVDEQFF

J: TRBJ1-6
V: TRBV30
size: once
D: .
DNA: TGTGCATGGAGTGGCGGGTTCACCCTCCAATTT
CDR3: CAWSGGFTLQF

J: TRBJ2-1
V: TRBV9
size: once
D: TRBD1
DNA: TGTGCCAGCAGCGTGACAGGGGCTAGTGAGCAGTTCTTC
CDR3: CASSVTGASEQFF

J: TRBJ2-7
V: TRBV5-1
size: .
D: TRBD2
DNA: TGCGCCAGCAGCTTGGGGACTAGCGTAAAATCCTACGAGCAGTACTTC
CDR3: CASSLGTSVKSYEQYF

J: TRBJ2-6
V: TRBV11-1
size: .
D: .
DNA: TGTGCCATCAGCCTGTTGGGGCGGACAACGGGGGCCAACGTCCTGACTTTC
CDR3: CAISLLGRTTGANVLTF

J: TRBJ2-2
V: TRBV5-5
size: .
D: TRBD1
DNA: TGTGCCGGCAGCATATTGGACAGGACGAACACCGGGGAGCTGTTTTTT
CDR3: CAGSILDRTNTGELFF

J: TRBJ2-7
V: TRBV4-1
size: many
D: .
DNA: TGCGCCAGCAGCCACTTATTCGCAGGGCCCTACGAGCAGTACTTC
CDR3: CASSHLFAGPYEQYF

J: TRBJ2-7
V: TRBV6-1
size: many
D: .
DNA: TGTGCCAGCAGTGAAAGCCCCTGGGGGCCCTACGAGCAGTACTTC
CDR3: CASSESPWGPYEQYF

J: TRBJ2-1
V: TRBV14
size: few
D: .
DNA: TGTGCCAGCAGCCCGGGACCCCAGATCTACAATGAGCAGTTCTTC
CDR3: CASSPGPQIYNEQFF

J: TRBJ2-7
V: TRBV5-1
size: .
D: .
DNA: TGCGCCAGCAGGGAACCTACTAGTTGCGTGCAGTACTTC
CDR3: CASREPTSCVQYF

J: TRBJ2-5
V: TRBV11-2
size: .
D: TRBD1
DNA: TGTGCCAGCAGCCGAAGGCCAGGGGGCGAGGAGACCCAGTACTTC
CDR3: CASSRRPGGEETQYF

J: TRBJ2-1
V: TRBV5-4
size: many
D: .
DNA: TGTGCCAGCAGTCGCTACAATGAGCAGTTCTTC
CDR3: CASSRYNEQFF